This TCR beta chain emerged from a study of low-dose radiotherapy and immunotherapy resistance in tumors. Overall study: Cohort 1 received 0.5 Gy per fraction every 2 weeks, totaling 6.5 Gy. Intravenous ipilimumab 1 mg/kg every six weeks was given with nivolumab 240 mg every two weeks.

This clonotype was recorded many times. Priming of first-strand cDNA relied on TRAV- and TRBV-specific primers (covering alpha and beta chains). With a V-primer adapter and a constant-region primer, TCRs were amplified for about 22 PCR cycles. TCRdb called the reads again in MiXCR, with one record for every CDR3 protein. Of around 65,000 distinct CDR3 sequences in the sample, approximately 26% were seen once. The CDR3 sequence is 14 residues long. The V end was cut by 0 bases, the J end by 7 bases, with 10 bases between. The germline V gene has CDR1 MGHRA and CDR2 YSYEKL. Time point: before trial treatment. Donors were dosed with nivolumab and ipilimumab; they also received aspirin, low-dose cyclophosphamide and low-dose radiotherapy.

The starting material was PBMCs, obtained before treatment. The chain joins TRBV4-1 to TRBJ2-1; tentative D call: TRBD2 (5 bases). This receptor was obtained from a male donor with rectosigmoid adenocarcinoma. The CDR3 loop reads CASSQEGTRNEQFF. As DNA, the CDR3 is TGCGCCAGCAGCCAAGAGGGAACTAGGAATGAGCAGTTCTTC.